Shown below are 31 T cell receptor beta chains from a single sample sequenced in a study of graft-versus-host responses after intestinal transplantation. Generated by immunoSEQ multiplex PCR, the TCRdb table keeps only in-frame clones and is missing some. The table lists about 15,000 clones, 80% to 90% of them singletons. The starting material was bone marrow, obtained approximately 130 days after intestinal transplantation. The source is a human patient who received an intestinal transplant, so some T cells may come from the graft donor.

The V and J genes are TRBV29-1 and TRBJ1-2, with a tentative D call TRBD1 (6 bases). Germline V gives CDR1 SQVTM, CDR2 ANQGSEA. V lost 4 bases and J 6 bases, leaving 15 bases between the germline ends. CDR3 length: 13 amino acids. The CDR3 DNA follows: TGCAGCGTTGCGTTCGGGGGGCGGAATGGCTACACCTTC. This sequence encodes CSVAFGGRNGYTF. Variable domain in full (rest from reference TRBV29-1 and TRBJ1-2): SAVISQKPSRDICQRGTSLTIQCQVDSQVTMMFWYRQQPGQSLTLIATANQGSEATYESGFVIDKFPISRPNLTFSTLTVSNMSPEDSSIYLCSVAFGGRNGYTFGSGTRLTVV.

This clone came up once. The genes are TRBV28 and TRBJ2-7; D is unclear. The CDR3 is 14 residues long. V shed 6 bases and J shed 3 bases, with 15 bases lying between them. The germline gives CDR1 MDHEN, CDR2 SYDVKM. This chain's CDR3 is CASSPDGRNYEQYF. DNA for the CDR3: TGTGCCAGCAGCCCGGACGGCCGAAACTACGAGCAGTACTTC.

The J gene is TRBJ2-3, the V gene TRBV5-1; D possibly corresponds to TRBD1 (6 bases). The germline CDR1 and CDR2 sequences are SGHRS and YFSETQ. CDR3 size: 15 residues. The V end was cut by 4 bases, the J end by 0 bases, with 12 bases between. The CDR3 DNA reads TGCGCCAGCAGCCCCGGAGGACAGAGCACAGATACGCAGTATTTT. Encoded protein: CASSPGGQSTDTQYF.

The chain has TRBV30 and TRBJ2-7, with 8 nucleotides matching TRBD2. The CDR3 is made up of 14 amino acids. The germline V gene has CDR1 GTSNPN and CDR2 SVGIG (reference sequence). The junction had 7 bases not matched to a gene; V was cut back by 2 bases and J by 4 bases. For the CDR3, the DNA is TGTGCCTGGAGTTTTACTAGCGGAGGTTACGAGCAGTACTTC. Protein: CAWSFTSGGYEQYF.

This chain joins TRBV5-1 and TRBJ2-1; D is undetermined. The V end was cut by 4 bases, the J end by 3 bases, with 17 bases between. The germline gives CDR1 SGHRS, CDR2 YFSETQ. This CDR3 region has 16 residues. CDR3 protein: CASSNPGVGIYNEQFF. CDR3 nucleotide sequence: TGCGCCAGCAGCAACCCTGGGGTGGGGATCTACAATGAGCAGTTCTTC.

CDR3: CASTNREDRGNIQYF. The DNA for the CDR3 is TGTGCCAGCACCAATAGGGAGGATAGAGGGAACATTCAGTACTTC. The rearrangement links TRBV28 to TRBJ2-4, with D perhaps matching TRBD2 (6 bases). The CDR3 totals 15 residues. Looked up from germline, CDR1 is MDHEN and CDR2 is SYDVKM. V was cut by 7 bases and J by 7 bases, with 20 bases left in between.

The genes are TRBV11-2 and TRBJ2-5; D remains unclear. The V gene's germline CDR1 is SGHAT and CDR2 FQNNGV. Trimming left V 3 bases short and J 4 bases short, with 15 bases between. This CDR3 has 15 residues. Here the CDR3 reads CASSFVSRTSETQYF. CDR3 coding DNA: TGTGCCAGCAGCTTCGTTAGTCGTACTTCAGAGACCCAGTACTTC.

The V and J genes are TRBV18 and TRBJ1-5; 9 bases fit TRBD1. The CDR3 contains 18 residues. Germline V lookup: CDR1 KGHSH, CDR2 LQKENI. Trimming removed 0 bases from V and 6 bases from J; junction bases left unmatched: 12. The CDR3 bases are TGTGCCAGCTCACCACCCCAGACAGGGGGAGCAAGGGGTCAGCCCCAGCATTTT. This sequence encodes CASSPPQTGGARGQPQHF.

The chain recombines TRBV7-9 with TRBJ2-7; 10 nucleotides line up with TRBD1. CDR1 is SEHNR and CDR2 is FQNEAQ in the germline V gene (reference sequence). The CDR3 is made up of 14 amino acids. With V trimmed by 5 bases and J by 5 bases, 6 bases remained unmatched. The CDR3 sequence: CASSGTGALHEQYF. The CDR3 region has the DNA TGTGCCAGCAGCGGGACAGGGGCACTCCACGAGCAGTACTTC.

The genes are TRBV29-1 and TRBJ2-1; the D gene is possibly TRBD2 (5 bases). V was pared by 2 bases and J by 13 bases, with 12 bases between. Germline CDR1 SQVTM, CDR2 ANQGSEA. This CDR3 contains 11 residues. The CDR3 sequence is CSVERGSRQFF. In DNA, the CDR3 is TGCAGCGTTGAAAGAGGGTCCCGACAGTTCTTC.

On this clone: Other DNA sequences within the sample encode an identical CDR3. The rearrangement links TRBV27 to TRBJ2-1, with D unresolved. V lost 3 bases to trimming and J lost 7 bases, with 4 bases between them. Germline V gives CDR1 MNHEY, CDR2 SMNVEV (reference sequence). The CDR3 spans 11 residues. The CDR3 reads CASSLYNEQFF. The DNA of the CDR3 is TGTGCCAGCAGTTTGTATAATGAGCAGTTCTTC.

The chain couples TRBV9 to TRBJ2-2; D is tentatively TRBD1 or TRBD2 (5 bases each). V gave up 3 bases and J gave up 2 bases, with 17 bases separating them. CDR1 is SGDLS and CDR2 is YYNGEE in the germline V gene. CDR3 length: 17 residues. Here the CDR3 reads CASSALGRDPNTGELFF. The CDR3 DNA reads TGTGCCAGCAGCGCTCTCGGTCGGGACCCCAACACCGGGGAGCTGTTTTTT.

The chain is built from TRBV6-1 and TRBJ2-7; 10 bases line up with TRBD2. The CDR3 totals 15 residues. Germline V gives CDR1 MNHNS, CDR2 SASEGT. The J segment lost 4 bases and the V segment lost 5 bases, leaving 8 bases of the junction unmatched. CDR3 bases: TGTGCCAGCAGTCTCCGGACTAGCGGAGGGTACGAGCAGTACTTC. Amino acid sequence: CASSLRTSGGYEQYF.

This clone showed up just once. The genes are TRBV2 and TRBJ1-1; the D gene is possibly TRBD1 (6 bases). CDR1 and CDR2 from the germline V gene are SNHLY and FYNNEI. The V end was cut by 5 bases, the J end by 0 bases, with 10 bases between. The CDR3 has 14 amino acids. The CDR3 loop is CASSSGAMNTEAFF. CDR3 DNA sequence: TGTGCCAGCAGTTCGGGGGCTATGAACACTGAAGCTTTCTTT.

V usage is TRBV19 and J usage is TRBJ2-7, with 7 bases aligning to TRBD1. J lost 2 bases, V lost 3 bases, and 4 bases had no gene match. The CDR3 extends over 14 amino acids. Germline values: CDR1 LNHDA, CDR2 SQIVND (reference sequence). The CDR3 is CASSMGQGAYEQYF. CDR3 coding DNA: TGTGCCAGTAGTATGGGCCAGGGGGCCTACGAGCAGTACTTC.

The rearrangement uses TRBV7-9 and TRBJ2-1, with 9 positions matching TRBD2. This CDR3 has 16 amino acids. V was clipped by 5 bases and J by 7 bases; unmatched bases: 12. Germline V gene lookup returns CDR1 SEHNR and CDR2 FQNEAQ (reference sequence). The CDR3 is CASSAFSGSLWNEQFF. The CDR3 nucleotides read TGTGCCAGCAGCGCGTTTAGCGGGAGTCTTTGGAATGAGCAGTTCTTC.

The rearrangement uses TRBV4-1 and TRBJ1-2, with TRBD1 as a possible D gene (5 bases). CDR3 length: 13 amino acids. The germline CDR1 and CDR2 sequences are MGHRA and YSYEKL. Trimming left V 2 bases short and J 6 bases short, with 10 bases between. This CDR3 reads CASSQNRRDGYTF. The CDR3 bases are TGCGCCAGCAGCCAAAACAGGAGAGATGGCTACACCTTC.

The V and J genes are TRBV7-9 and TRBJ1-5; 8 bases match TRBD1. The V gene's germline CDR1 is SEHNR and CDR2 FQNEAQ (reference sequence). CDR3 length: 14 amino acids. V lost 4 bases to trimming and J lost 5 bases; unmatched junction nucleotides: 4. The CDR3 region has the DNA TGTGCCAGCAGCTCGGGACAGGTAGATCAGCCCCAGCATTTT. Translating gives CASSSGQVDQPQHF.

The chain carries TRBV4-3 and TRBJ2-3, with 8 bases aligning to TRBD2. V was clipped by 0 bases and J by 3 bases; unmatched bases: 8. The CDR3 is 17 amino acids. Germline V lookup: CDR1 LGHNA, CDR2 YSLEER. The CDR3 reads CASSQDGPGTRTDTQYF. The CDR3 DNA reads TGCGCCAGCAGCCAAGATGGGCCGGGGACTAGGACAGATACGCAGTATTTT.

The rearrangement links TRBV5-1 to TRBJ2-7, with 8 bases that match TRBD2. Germline CDR1 and CDR2: SGHRS and YFSETQ. J was trimmed by 2 bases and V by 4 bases; bases with no gene match: 11. This CDR3 spans 16 amino acids. CDR3 loop: CASSPVAGLATYEQYF. CDR3 nucleotides: TGCGCCAGCAGCCCGGTTGCAGGACTAGCAACCTACGAGCAGTACTTC.

This chain links TRBV9 with TRBJ2-1, with TRBD2 identical over 10 bases. This CDR3 is 15 amino acids long. Per germline, CDR1 SGDLS and CDR2 YYNGEE. Trimming at V came to 2 bases and at J to 7 bases, leaving 6 bases not matched to a gene. The CDR3 here is CASSVIAGGRNEQFF. The CDR3 nucleotides read TGTGCCAGCAGCGTCATAGCGGGAGGACGTAATGAGCAGTTCTTC.

The rearrangement links TRBV6-1 to TRBJ1-5; D gene ambiguous. V lost 6 bases, J lost 5 bases, and 11 bases lay in between. Looked up from germline, CDR1 is MNHNS and CDR2 is SASEGT. This CDR3 is built from 13 residues. CDR3 in amino acids: CASSPRIYQPQHF. The CDR3 nucleotides read TGTGCCAGCAGCCCCAGGATTTATCAGCCCCAGCATTTT.

V gene TRBV7-3 combines with J gene TRBJ2-3; D is unresolved. Per germline, CDR1 SGHTA and CDR2 FQGTGA. The CDR3 sequence is 13 residues long. Between the trimmed V and J ends, which lost 1 base and 2 bases, there was a span of 4 bases. CDR3 sequence: CASSLITTDTQYF. CDR3 in DNA: TGTGCCAGCAGCTTAATCACCACAGATACGCAGTATTTT.

V usage is TRBV27 and J usage is TRBJ2-3; 7 bases agree with TRBD2. The germline gives CDR1 MNHEY, CDR2 SMNVEV (reference sequence). The CDR3 sequence is 17 residues long. The trim removed 7 bases at V and 0 bases at J, leaving 13 bases unmatched. The DNA for the CDR3 is TGTGCCAGCACCCACCGGGCTAGCGGAGCTAGCACAGATACGCAGTATTTT. It yields the protein CASTHRASGASTDTQYF.

The V gene is TRBV7-2, the J gene TRBJ1-2; D remains unclear. Trimming cost V 3 bases and J 4 bases, with 12 bases left between them. This CDR3 contains 14 residues. CDR1 and CDR2 from the germline V gene are SGHTA and FQGNSA. The CDR3 DNA follows: TGTGCCAGCAGCTTTGACCCGGGGAGCTATGGCTACACCTTC. Its translation: CASSFDPGSYGYTF.

This clone was observed a handful of times. The chain has TRBV14 and TRBJ2-1, with no clear D. This CDR3 is built from 11 residues. V lost 6 bases and J 8 bases, leaving 8 bases between the germline ends. CDR1 and CDR2 from the germline V gene are SGHDN and FVKESK. CDR3 nucleotides: TGTGCCAGCAGTGAGGAACATGAGCAGTTCTTC. It translates to CASSEEHEQFF.

The chain has TRBV4-1 and TRBJ1-1, with 8 nucleotides matching TRBD1. Germline CDR1 and CDR2: MGHRA and YSYEKL. This CDR3 comprises 15 residues. J lost 1 base, V lost 1 base, and 2 bases had no gene match. CDR3 sequence (DNA): TGCGCCAGCAGCCAAGGACAGGGGAAGAACACTGAAGCTTTCTTT. Translation gives CASSQGQGKNTEAFF.

V and J are TRBV6-5 and TRBJ2-2; no firm D call. Germline lookup yields CDR1 MNHEY and CDR2 SVGAGI. The CDR3 extends over 14 amino acids. V lost 3 bases to trimming and J lost 2 bases, with 7 bases between them. As DNA, the CDR3 is TGTGCCAGCAGTTATTTCGACAACACCGGGGAGCTGTTTTTT. Translating gives CASSYFDNTGELFF.

The chain is built from TRBV19 and TRBJ1-2; unclear D gene. CDR1 and CDR2 from the germline V gene are LNHDA and SQIVND (reference sequence). The V end lost 6 bases, the J end lost 0 bases, and 11 bases lay between the germline ends. The CDR3 loop spans 14 amino acids. CDR3 in amino acids: CASRMTLANYGYTF. The DNA of the CDR3 is TGTGCCAGTAGAATGACCCTAGCTAACTATGGCTACACCTTC.

For the CDR3, the DNA is TGTGCCAGCAGTTTACCAACAGGGGGCGCGACCTACAATGAGCAGTTCTTC. Its protein is CASSLPTGGATYNEQFF. The V gene is TRBV28, the J gene TRBJ2-1, with 9 positions matching TRBD1. Germline CDR1 MDHEN, CDR2 SYDVKM. The CDR3 extends over 17 amino acids. The V segment lost 2 bases and the J segment 2 bases; nucleotides outside the gene matches: 7.

This clone has more than one count but fewer than ten. CDR3 sequence reads: CASSLTFQQNTEAFF. The CDR3 nucleotides read TGCGCCAGCAGCCTGACCTTTCAGCAGAACACTGAAGCTTTCTTT. The V call is TRBV4-1, the J call TRBJ1-1; D unresolved. The CDR3 is made up of 15 amino acids. CDR1 MGHRA and CDR2 YSYEKL come from the germline V gene. The ends were cut back, 4 bases at V and 1 base at J, with 13 bases in the middle.